The 20 T cell receptor beta chains below come from one sample, sequenced in a study of radiotherapy plus CTLA-4 blockade in lung cancer. Some clones are missing from TCRdb's copy, which holds only in-frame ones; the method was immunoSEQ multiplex PCR. The sample lists around 71,000 clones; approximately 76% were seen once. Sequenced material: peripheral blood, taken from a patient treated with radiotherapy plus ipilimumab. Receptors were obtained from a human donor with non-small cell lung cancer whose response to radiotherapy plus ipilimumab could not be evaluated. Some clones in this sample may be carry-over from other donors' samples.

V usage is TRBV30 and J usage is TRBJ1-4; perhaps TRBD1 as D (5 bases). The length of the CDR3 is 16 residues. Germline CDR1 is GTSNPN and CDR2 is SVGIG (reference sequence). Trimming stripped 4 bases from V and 8 bases from J, with 23 bases between. The CDR3 loop is CAWTSFGTGRGEKLFF. The CDR3 DNA is TGTGCCTGGACTTCCTTTGGGACCGGGAGGGGAGAAAAACTGTTTTTT.

The V gene is TRBV5-1, the J gene TRBJ1-1; D is perhaps TRBD1 (5 bases). This CDR3 contains 15 residues. Germline CDR1 is SGHRS and CDR2 is YFSETQ. V gave up 1 base and J gave up 3 bases, with 13 bases separating them. CDR3 residues: CASSLWGHGDTEAFF. The CDR3 bases are TGCGCCAGCAGCTTGTGGGGCCATGGGGACACTGAAGCTTTCTTT.

Here the CDR3 reads CAISESWTSGGPSEQYF. As DNA, the CDR3 is TGTGCCATCAGTGAGTCCTGGACTAGCGGGGGGCCCTCCGAGCAGTACTTC. This chain connects TRBV10-3 to TRBJ2-7, with 14 bases identical to TRBD2. J was trimmed by 6 bases and V by 0 bases; bases with no gene match: 7. CDR3 length: 17 residues. Germline V gives CDR1 ENHRY, CDR2 SYGVKD.

The V call is TRBV14, the J call TRBJ1-4; a weak D match, TRBD1 (5 bases). Germline V gene sequence: CDR1 SGHDN, CDR2 FVKESK. V lost 1 base and J lost 8, with 17 bases in between. The CDR3 extends over 16 amino acids. CDR3 nucleotides: TGTGCCAGCAGCCAAGGAGTCGGGGGATCGGAGGAAAAACTGTTTTTT. Its protein is CASSQGVGGSEEKLFF.

The V gene is TRBV6-5, the J gene TRBJ2-2; tentatively, D is TRBD1 (6 bases). The germline V gene has CDR1 MNHEY and CDR2 SVGAGI. Between the trimmed V and J ends, which lost 6 bases and 3 bases, there was a span of 14 bases. The CDR3 consists of 15 residues. This CDR3 is CASRRAGAHTGELFF. In DNA, the CDR3 is TGTGCCAGCAGGCGGGCAGGGGCCCACACCGGGGAGCTGTTTTTT.

V usage is TRBV9 and J usage is TRBJ2-2; D is uncertain. Germline-derived CDR1 and CDR2 are SGDLS and YYNGEE. The germline V and J ends were trimmed by 3 bases and 0 bases, with 6 bases remaining between them. The CDR3 covers 14 residues. The CDR3 is CASSDRTNTGELFF. CDR3 coding DNA: TGTGCCAGCAGCGATCGTACGAACACCGGGGAGCTGTTTTTT. Full variable domain (rest looked up from reference TRBV9 and TRBJ2-2): DSGVTQTPKHLITATGQRVTLRCSPRSGDLSVYWYQQSLDQGLQFLIQYYNGEERAKGNILERFSAQQFPDLHSELNLSSLELGDSALYFCASSDRTNTGELFFGEGSRLTVL.

The V call is TRBV11-2, the J call TRBJ2-5; D unresolved. Between the trimmed V and J ends, which lost 5 bases and 0 bases, there was a span of 10 bases. Germline lookup yields CDR1 SGHAT and CDR2 FQNNGV. The CDR3 length is 14 residues. Written as DNA, the CDR3 is TGTGCCAGCAGCCCCCCCCGCGACCAAGAGACCCAGTACTTC. Its protein product is CASSPPRDQETQYF.

The chain employs TRBV9 and TRBJ2-3; 9 bases align to TRBD2. V lost 2 bases and J lost 6; bases outside the gene matches: 4. This CDR3 comprises 14 residues. Germline CDR1 reads SGDLS; CDR2 reads YYNGEE. The chain's CDR3 is CASSVAGGLDTQYF. As DNA, the CDR3 is TGTGCCAGCAGCGTGGCGGGGGGGCTCGATACGCAGTATTTT.

The CDR3 loop is CASSPRQGRAGELFF. The CDR3 DNA is TGTGCCAGCAGCCCTCGACAGGGGCGGGCCGGGGAGCTGTTTTTT. The chain combines TRBV11-3 with TRBJ2-2; 8 nucleotides agree with TRBD1. J gave up 6 bases and V 5 bases, and 8 bases lay outside the gene matches. CDR1 is SGHNT, CDR2 YENEEA, per germline. The CDR3 is 15 amino acids.

The sample holds one count of this clone. The rearrangement joins TRBV6-1 to TRBJ2-5, with 8 bases aligning to TRBD1. Germline CDR1 reads MNHNS; CDR2 reads SASEGT. This CDR3 comprises 16 residues. The V gene end was trimmed by 3 bases and the J gene end by 5 bases; junction bases not matched to a gene: 11. CDR3 DNA: TGTGCCAGCAGTGAGTTTCAGGGGGCGTATGGGGAGACCCAGTACTTC. Its protein product is CASSEFQGAYGETQYF.

This clone was seen only once. This sequence joins TRBV5-1 and TRBJ2-5, with TRBD1 as a possible D gene (5 bases). The closer fit of TRBJ2-7 to the DNA end suggests the J call may be wrong. CDR3 size: 13 residues. CDR1 SGHRS and CDR2 YFSETQ come from the germline V gene. The DNA for the CDR3 is TGCGCCAGCAGCTTGGGGACACTCGACGAGCAGTACTTC. This translates into CASSLGTLDEQYF.

The genes are TRBV11-3 and TRBJ2-1; 8 nucleotides match TRBD1. The CDR3 has 16 residues. Germline CDR1 and CDR2: SGHNT and YENEEA. The trim removed 5 bases at V and 8 bases at J, leaving 14 bases unmatched. The DNA for the CDR3 is TGTGCCAGCAGCCCTCGACAGGGGCTTTCTTGGGATGAGCAGTTCTTC. This encodes CASSPRQGLSWDEQFF.

The gene calls are TRBV9 and TRBJ2-5; D is uncertain. The tail of the sequence fits TRBJ2-7 better, so the J call may be wrong. Germline V gene lookup returns CDR1 SGDLS and CDR2 YYNGEE. The CDR3 runs 14 residues. The CDR3 DNA reads TGTGCCAGCAGCGACCCTAGACGGAGTTACGAGCAGTACTTC. Its protein is CASSDPRRSYEQYF.

The chain is built from TRBV5-1 and TRBJ1-4; D is possibly TRBD1 (6 bases). The ends were cut back, 4 bases at V and 2 bases at J, with 15 bases in the middle. The germline V gene encodes CDR1 SGHRS and CDR2 YFSETQ. CDR3 length: 16 amino acids. CDR3 DNA: TGCGCCAGCAGCCCCTCCGACAGGCCGACTAATGAAAAACTGTTTTTT. This translates into CASSPSDRPTNEKLFF. Using reference TRBV5-1 and TRBJ1-4 for the parts outside the CDR3, the full variable domain is KAGVTQTPRYLIKTRGQQVTLSCSPISGHRSVSWYQQTPGQGLQFLFEYFSETQRNKGNFPGRFSGRQFSNSRSEMNVSTLELGDSALYLCASSPSDRPTNEKLFFGSGTQLSVL.

V usage is TRBV29-1 and J usage is TRBJ2-5; D perhaps matches TRBD1 (6 bases). V lost 7 bases to trimming and J lost 7 bases, with 16 bases between them. The CDR3 has 12 amino acids. Germline CDR1 reads SQVTM; CDR2 reads ANQGSEA. The CDR3 sequence: CSETQGGGTQYF. The CDR3 nucleotides are TGCAGCGAGACACAGGGTGGTGGGACCCAGTACTTC.

The chain couples TRBV28 to TRBJ2-3; TRBD2 agrees at 10 bases. The CDR3 runs to 17 residues. Germline V CDR1 and CDR2: MDHEN, SYDVKM. Trimming at V came to 10 bases and at J to 2 bases, leaving 15 bases not matched to a gene. The CDR3 reads CATTGKKRGGYTDTQYF. The DNA for the CDR3 is TGTGCCACCACGGGAAAAAAGCGGGGGGGGTACACAGATACGCAGTATTTT. The variable domain in full, with the rest retrieved from reference TRBV28 and TRBJ2-3, is DVKVTQSSRYLVKRTGEKVFLECVQDMDHENMFWYRQDPGLGLRLIYFSYDVKMKEKGDIPEGYSVSREKKERFSLILESASTNQTSMYLCATTGKKRGGYTDTQYFGPGTRLTVL.

The chain joins TRBV2 to TRBJ1-1, with 7 bases fitting TRBD1. The trim removed 4 bases at V and 1 base at J, leaving 3 bases unmatched. CDR1 is SNHLY, CDR2 FYNNEI, per germline. The CDR3 is made up of 14 amino acids. CDR3 residues: CASSVRQGNTEAFF. CDR3 in DNA: TGTGCCAGCAGTGTTAGACAGGGGAACACTGAAGCTTTCTTT.

The chain is built from TRBV27 and TRBJ1-6; perhaps TRBD1 as D (5 bases). The germline V and J ends were trimmed by 10 bases and 7 bases, with 17 bases remaining between them. Germline loops: CDR1 MNHEY, CDR2 SMNVEV (reference sequence). The length of the CDR3 is 14 residues. The CDR3 sequence: CATPRTGDNSPLHF. CDR3 nucleotide sequence: TGTGCCACCCCGAGAACAGGCGACAATTCACCCCTCCACTTT.

This chain connects TRBV6-1 to TRBJ1-5, with 9 bases matching TRBD1. J gave up 5 bases and V 6 bases, and 5 bases lay outside the gene matches. The germline V gene has CDR1 MNHNS and CDR2 SASEGT. The length of the CDR3 is 14 residues. DNA for the CDR3: TGTGCCAGCAGATCCACAGGGGGCGATCAGCCCCAGCATTTT. It codes for CASRSTGGDQPQHF.

The rearrangement joins TRBV4-3 to TRBJ2-3; tentative D call: TRBD1 (5 bases). This CDR3 contains 16 residues. Germline V lookup: CDR1 LGHNA, CDR2 YSLEER. V was pared by 0 bases and J by 0 bases, with 10 bases between. In DNA form, the CDR3 reads TGCGCCAGCAGCCAAGATGGGGCAGCTAGCACAGATACGCAGTATTTT. Protein sequence: CASSQDGAASTDTQYF.